This is a list of T cell receptor beta chains from one sample in a study of blood T cells in healthy people across ages. TCRdb itself ran the 5' RACE reads through MiXCR, one entry per CDR3 protein. The top ten clones hold under 20% of a sample with about 1,000,000 distinct CDR3 sequences, 45% of them seen once. The sample was blood. These receptors were obtained from an older woman in good health. Each CDR3 is given with its conserved first and last residue. Fields, in order: CDR3 DNA, CDR3 protein, clone size, V gene, J gene, D gene. D genes are given only for firm matches. Expanded clones are given a class, and other clones once, few, many or no size at all.

CDR3nt: TGTGCCACCTGCCCCGCAGACAGGGGGCTCACCGGGGAGCTGTTTTTT
CDR3aa: CATCPADRGLTGELFF
abundance: -
v_gene: TRBV15
j_gene: TRBJ2-2
d_gene: TRBD1

CDR3nt: TGCGCCAGCAGCTTGGGTGGCGCTAGCGTCTCCTACGAGCAGTACTTC
CDR3aa: CASSLGGASVSYEQYF
abundance: -
v_gene: TRBV5-1
j_gene: TRBJ2-7
d_gene: -

CDR3nt: TGCAGCGTTAGAATGAACACTGGAGCTTTCTTT
CDR3aa: CSVRMNTGAFF
abundance: -
v_gene: TRBV29-1
j_gene: TRBJ1-1
d_gene: -

CDR3nt: TGCAGTGCTAGTCGACTAGCGGGGACCCCGGAGACCCAGTACTTC
CDR3aa: CSASRLAGTPETQYF
abundance: -
v_gene: TRBV20-1
j_gene: TRBJ2-5
d_gene: TRBD2

CDR3nt: TGTGCCAGCAACCCCCAAGGTCGGGCCGGGGAGCTGTTTTTT
CDR3aa: CASNPQGRAGELFF
abundance: -
v_gene: TRBV9
j_gene: TRBJ2-2
d_gene: -

CDR3nt: TGCGCCAGCAGCTCCCGACCGGGCGGGACGAACACCGGGGAGCTGTTTTTT
CDR3aa: CASSSRPGGTNTGELFF
abundance: -
v_gene: TRBV5-1
j_gene: TRBJ2-2
d_gene: -

CDR3nt: TGCAGTGCTAGTAGCGGGGTCATAAACACCGGGGAGCTGTTTTTT
CDR3aa: CSASSGVINTGELFF
abundance: -
v_gene: TRBV20-1
j_gene: TRBJ2-2
d_gene: TRBD2

CDR3nt: TGCAGCGTTGAAGACAGGACAGAAATCACAGATACGCAGTATTTT
CDR3aa: CSVEDRTEITDTQYF
abundance: -
v_gene: TRBV29-1
j_gene: TRBJ2-3
d_gene: -

CDR3nt: TGCAGTGCTAGAGAGGCAGGGGGCACTGAAGCTTTCTTT
CDR3aa: CSAREAGGTEAFF
abundance: -
v_gene: TRBV20-1
j_gene: TRBJ1-1
d_gene: TRBD1

CDR3nt: TGTGCCAGCGGCGCCGACAGGGCTGGGGCCAACGTCCTGACTTTC
CDR3aa: CASGADRAGANVLTF
abundance: -
v_gene: TRBV9
j_gene: TRBJ2-6
d_gene: TRBD1

CDR3nt: TGTGCCAGCAGCCCCGAGGGACAGGGGGCATACGAGCAGTACTTC
CDR3aa: CASSPEGQGAYEQYF
abundance: -
v_gene: TRBV7-8
j_gene: TRBJ2-7
d_gene: TRBD1

CDR3nt: TGTGCCAGCAGCCAGGACAGGTCGTCACCCCTCCACTTT
CDR3aa: CASSQDRSSPLHF
abundance: -
v_gene: TRBV6-5
j_gene: TRBJ1-6
d_gene: TRBD1

CDR3nt: TGCAGCGTGGGACAGGTAAATCAGCCCCAGCATTTT
CDR3aa: CSVGQVNQPQHF
abundance: -
v_gene: TRBV29-1
j_gene: TRBJ1-5
d_gene: TRBD1

CDR3nt: TGCAGCGTTGAAGGCGCTAGCGGTTACGAGCAGTACTTC
CDR3aa: CSVEGASGYEQYF
abundance: few
v_gene: TRBV29-1
j_gene: TRBJ2-7
d_gene: TRBD2

CDR3nt: TGTGCCAGCAGTCAAAATGAAAAACTGTTTTTT
CDR3aa: CASSQNEKLFF
abundance: -
v_gene: TRBV6-2/TRBV6-3
j_gene: TRBJ1-4
d_gene: -

CDR3nt: TGTGCCAGCAGAAGACTAGCGGGAGGATCGGGTGAGCAGTTCTTC
CDR3aa: CASRRLAGGSGEQFF
abundance: -
v_gene: TRBV6-2/TRBV6-3
j_gene: TRBJ2-1
d_gene: TRBD2

CDR3nt: TGTGCCAGCAGCGTAGCACCGGGACTAGCACACAATGAGCAGTTCTTC
CDR3aa: CASSVAPGLAHNEQFF
abundance: -
v_gene: TRBV11-2
j_gene: TRBJ2-1
d_gene: TRBD2

CDR3nt: TGTGCCAGCAGCCCGACTAGCGGGAGTGAGACCCAGTACTTC
CDR3aa: CASSPTSGSETQYF
abundance: few
v_gene: TRBV7-2
j_gene: TRBJ2-5
d_gene: TRBD2

CDR3nt: TGTGCCAGCAGTGCCCTACAGGGGGCCCACGAGCAGTACTTC
CDR3aa: CASSALQGAHEQYF
abundance: -
v_gene: TRBV12-3/TRBV12-4
j_gene: TRBJ2-7
d_gene: TRBD1

CDR3nt: TGTGCCAGCAGCCCTCCGGCCGCTCCTACCTACGAGCAGTACTTC
CDR3aa: CASSPPAAPTYEQYF
abundance: few
v_gene: TRBV5-6
j_gene: TRBJ2-7
d_gene: -

CDR3nt: TGTGCCAGCAACAAAGAACTAGCGGCTCACTACGAGCAGTACTTC
CDR3aa: CASNKELAAHYEQYF
abundance: -
v_gene: TRBV2
j_gene: TRBJ2-7
d_gene: TRBD2

CDR3nt: TGTGCCAGCTCTAACCGGGACAGGGCCCAAGAGACCCAGTACTTC
CDR3aa: CASSNRDRAQETQYF
abundance: -
v_gene: TRBV27
j_gene: TRBJ2-5
d_gene: TRBD1

CDR3nt: TGTGCCAGCAGCCGCTATGAAGGGGGGAAGGAAAAACTGTTTTTT
CDR3aa: CASSRYEGGKEKLFF
abundance: -
v_gene: TRBV28
j_gene: TRBJ1-4
d_gene: -

CDR3nt: TGTGCCAGCGGTACGGGACTTAAAGGGGAGACCCAGTACTTC
CDR3aa: CASGTGLKGETQYF
abundance: -
v_gene: TRBV2
j_gene: TRBJ2-5
d_gene: -

CDR3nt: TGTGCCAGCAGCCTAGGACAGGGAAATACGCAGTATTTT
CDR3aa: CASSLGQGNTQYF
abundance: many
v_gene: TRBV7-2
j_gene: TRBJ2-3
d_gene: TRBD1

CDR3nt: TGTGCCAGCTACGACAGGGGGAGGTTGTGGCAGTACTTC
CDR3aa: CASYDRGRLWQYF
abundance: few
v_gene: TRBV28
j_gene: TRBJ2-5
d_gene: TRBD1

CDR3nt: TGTGCCAGCAGTGAAGGCGGGACCACAGATACGCAGTATTTT
CDR3aa: CASSEGGTTDTQYF
abundance: few
v_gene: TRBV2
j_gene: TRBJ2-3
d_gene: -

CDR3nt: TGTGCCAGCAGCTTCCGGGACAGGGAGGGCTACACCTTC
CDR3aa: CASSFRDREGYTF
abundance: -
v_gene: TRBV3-1
j_gene: TRBJ1-2
d_gene: TRBD1

CDR3nt: TGTGCCAGCAGTTTAGCGCTGCGAGGGGCTTCCACCTTC
CDR3aa: CASSLALRGASTF
abundance: -
v_gene: TRBV12-3/TRBV12-4
j_gene: TRBJ1-2
d_gene: -

CDR3nt: TGTGCCAGCAGTTCTGGCGTAGCGGGAGGGTACAATGAGCAGTTCTTC
CDR3aa: CASSSGVAGGYNEQFF
abundance: -
v_gene: TRBV6-6
j_gene: TRBJ2-1
d_gene: TRBD2

CDR3nt: TGCGCCAGCAGCCAAGGGCCTTCGTTTTCCGAGCAGTACTTC
CDR3aa: CASSQGPSFSEQYF
abundance: few
v_gene: TRBV4-1
j_gene: TRBJ2-7
d_gene: -

CDR3nt: TGTGCCAGCAGCTACGAACAGGGCATCAATGAGCAGTACTTC
CDR3aa: CASSYEQGINEQYF
abundance: -
v_gene: TRBV11-3
j_gene: TRBJ2-7
d_gene: -

CDR3nt: TGTGCCAGCAGTTTATTGGGATCCGATAGTGAGCAGTTCTTC
CDR3aa: CASSLLGSDSEQFF
abundance: few
v_gene: TRBV28
j_gene: TRBJ2-1
d_gene: -

CDR3nt: TGTGCCAGCAGCTTACCCCGGACTAGCGGGAGCTACGAGCAGTACTTC
CDR3aa: CASSLPRTSGSYEQYF
abundance: few
v_gene: TRBV7-9
j_gene: TRBJ2-7
d_gene: TRBD2

CDR3nt: TGTGCCACCAGTGAGTCAGGGGGGGAAAACATTCAGTACTTC
CDR3aa: CATSESGGENIQYF
abundance: -
v_gene: TRBV24-1
j_gene: TRBJ2-4
d_gene: -

CDR3nt: TGTGCCAGCAGCCAAGATAATAGCGGTCCGCACAATGAGCAGTTCTTC
CDR3aa: CASSQDNSGPHNEQFF
abundance: -
v_gene: TRBV4-2
j_gene: TRBJ2-1
d_gene: -

CDR3nt: TGTGCCAGCAGCTTAAGGAGTACGAATTCACCCCTCCACTTT
CDR3aa: CASSLRSTNSPLHF
abundance: few
v_gene: TRBV7-3
j_gene: TRBJ1-6
d_gene: -

CDR3nt: TGCGCCAGCGGGACAGGGGGCTACACCGGGGAGCTGTTTTTT
CDR3aa: CASGTGGYTGELFF
abundance: -
v_gene: TRBV5-1
j_gene: TRBJ2-2
d_gene: TRBD1

CDR3nt: TGTGCCAGCAGCTTAATGGAAACAGGGGGTATTGGCATTCAGTACTTC
CDR3aa: CASSLMETGGIGIQYF
abundance: few
v_gene: TRBV7-9
j_gene: TRBJ2-4
d_gene: TRBD1

CDR3nt: TGTGCCAGCAAATCGGGAACCAAAAACATTCAGTACTTC
CDR3aa: CASKSGTKNIQYF
abundance: -
v_gene: TRBV6-1
j_gene: TRBJ2-4
d_gene: -

CDR3nt: TGTGCCAGCAGACGTGGCCCGGGCTGGTGGGATACGCAGTATTTT
CDR3aa: CASRRGPGWWDTQYF
abundance: -
v_gene: TRBV5-8
j_gene: TRBJ2-3
d_gene: -

CDR3nt: TGTGCCAGCAGCCAAGATTCCTCGGGGTGGGGGTTCGTCTCTGGCTACACCTTC
CDR3aa: CASSQDSSGWGFVSGYTF
abundance: -
v_gene: TRBV3-1
j_gene: TRBJ1-2
d_gene: -

CDR3nt: TGCAGTGCTATCCACCGGGACAGCTCCTACGAGCAGTACTTC
CDR3aa: CSAIHRDSSYEQYF
abundance: -
v_gene: TRBV20-1
j_gene: TRBJ2-7
d_gene: TRBD1

CDR3nt: TGTGCCAGCAGACCTAGCAGACGGGGGGGGTTCACAGATACGCAGTATTTT
CDR3aa: CASRPSRRGGFTDTQYF
abundance: -
v_gene: TRBV12-3/TRBV12-4
j_gene: TRBJ2-3
d_gene: TRBD2

CDR3nt: TGTGCCATCAGTGATGTTGGGGGTCTTAACTATGGCTACACCTTC
CDR3aa: CAISDVGGLNYGYTF
abundance: few
v_gene: TRBV10-3
j_gene: TRBJ1-2
d_gene: -